One and the same sample provided the 21 T cell receptor beta chains below, sequenced in a study of blood T cell repertoires in COVID-19. The protocol was immunoSEQ multiplex PCR, while the TCRdb copy is restricted to in-frame clones and leaves out a portion. The sample has 35,000 to 45,000 clones; around 85% are singletons. The sequenced sample was peripheral blood. The receptors shown here come from a woman aged 80 or over with acute or convalescent COVID-19.

The V gene is TRBV27, the J gene TRBJ2-7, with 11 positions matching TRBD1. Germline V CDR1 and CDR2: MNHEY, SMNVEV (reference sequence). This CDR3 region has 14 residues. The trim removed 5 bases at V and 4 bases at J, leaving 4 bases unmatched. The CDR3, as DNA: TGTGCCAGCAGTCCCGGGACAGGGGGTTACGAGCAGTACTTC. Protein sequence: CASSPGTGGYEQYF.

The V call is TRBV11-2, the J call TRBJ1-2; D unclear. There are 14 residues in the CDR3. V lost 4 bases, J lost 4 bases, and 13 bases lay in between. Germline CDR1 reads SGHAT; CDR2 reads FQNNGV. The CDR3 loop reads CASSSSDSRYGYTF. The CDR3 DNA reads as TGTGCCAGCAGCTCGAGTGACTCGCGCTATGGCTACACCTTC. Using reference TRBV11-2 and TRBJ1-2 for the parts outside the CDR3, the full variable domain is EAGVAQSPRYKIIEKRQSVAFWCNPISGHATLYWYQQILGQGPKLLIQFQNNGVVDDSQLPKDRFSAERLKGVDSTLKIQPAKLEDSAVYLCASSSSDSRYGYTFGSGTRLTVV.

This clone appeared a single time. The chain employs TRBV5-1 and TRBJ2-1, with a weak D call TRBD1 (6 bases). In germline, CDR1 is SGHRS, CDR2 YFSETQ. This CDR3 contains 15 residues. With 4 bases removed from V and 2 bases from J, the gap between germline ends came to 13 bases. The CDR3 nucleotides read TGCGCCAGCAGCCAAGGACAGCCGCCCTACAATGAGCAGTTCTTC. Translation: CASSQGQPPYNEQFF.

This clone was seen a few times. The V call is TRBV18, the J call TRBJ2-7; 8 nucleotides line up with TRBD1. Germline V gene data show CDR1 as KGHSH and CDR2 as LQKENI. V lost 2 bases and J lost 4; bases outside the gene matches: 7. The CDR3 contains 15 residues. CDR3 in DNA: TGTGCCAGCTCACCAGGACAGGGTCTTCAGTACGAGCAGTACTTC. Its translation: CASSPGQGLQYEQYF.

V usage is TRBV5-1 and J usage is TRBJ2-7, with TRBD2 identical over 8 bases. J lost 4 bases, V lost 4 bases, and 13 bases had no gene match. The CDR3 has 16 amino acids. Germline assignment: CDR1 SGHRS and CDR2 YFSETQ. This CDR3 is CASSPFPGGNDYEQYF. As DNA, the CDR3 is TGCGCCAGCAGCCCCTTCCCGGGGGGGAATGATTACGAGCAGTACTTC.

This clone was counted between two and nine times. The chain carries TRBV30 and TRBJ2-7, with 8 nucleotides matching TRBD2. V was clipped by 2 bases and J by 5 bases; unmatched bases: 17. The CDR3 loop spans 17 amino acids. CDR1 GTSNPN and CDR2 SVGIG come from the germline V gene (reference sequence). The CDR3 bases are TGTGCCTGGAGTTACCCTCCGTCAGCGGGAGTCTTGGACGAGCAGTACTTC. This translates into CAWSYPPSAGVLDEQYF.

V is TRBV29-1 and J is TRBJ2-7, with 9 bases identical to TRBD2. Germline V gene data show CDR1 as SQVTM and CDR2 as ANQGSEA. This CDR3 has 12 residues. Unmatched junction bases numbered 1, after V lost 2 bases and J lost 5 bases. The CDR3 DNA sequence: TGCAGCGTTGAATTAGCGGGAGACGAGCAGTACTTC. It encodes CSVELAGDEQYF.

This sequence joins TRBV7-9 and TRBJ2-2; 10 bases are shared with TRBD2. V shed 11 bases, J shed 3 bases, and the junction held 6 bases outside the gene matches. Germline V CDR1 and CDR2: SEHNR, FQNEAQ (reference sequence). CDR3 size: 14 residues. CDR3 DNA sequence: TGTGCCTCCCGGCTAGCGGGGGACACCGGGGAGCTGTTTTTT. Residues: CASRLAGDTGELFF. Using reference TRBV7-9 and TRBJ2-2 for the parts outside the CDR3, the full variable domain is DTGVSQNPRHKITKRGQNVTFRCDPISEHNRLYWYRQTLGQGPEFLTYFQNEAQLEKSRLLSDRFSAERPKGSFSTLEIQRTEQGDSAMYLCASRLAGDTGELFFGEGSRLTVL.

The chain carries TRBV28 and TRBJ1-2; D is perhaps TRBD1 (6 bases). The germline V gene has CDR1 MDHEN and CDR2 SYDVKM. The CDR3 is 11 residues long. Trimming pared 6 bases from V and 8 bases from J, leaving 10 bases between. The CDR3 region is CASRTQGGYTF. CDR3 DNA: TGTGCCAGCAGAACACAGGGAGGCTACACCTTC.

The chain employs TRBV6-5 and TRBJ1-5, with a weak D call TRBD1 (5 bases). Deletions cut 6 bases from V and 1 base from J, with 10 bases between. Per germline, CDR1 MNHEY and CDR2 SVGAGI. The CDR3 runs 14 residues. In DNA form, the CDR3 reads TGTGCCAGCAGGGACACCTGGAGCAATCAGCCCCAGCATTTT. Amino acid sequence: CASRDTWSNQPQHF.

The chain has TRBV2 and TRBJ1-1, with D perhaps matching TRBD1 (6 bases). The germline CDR1 and CDR2 sequences are SNHLY and FYNNEI. This CDR3 has 17 residues. The germline V and J ends were trimmed by 7 bases and 4 bases, with 25 bases remaining between them. For the CDR3, the DNA is TGTGCCAGCATTCGAAGGGGGGGGGCCAAGCCAGGCACTGAAGCTTTCTTT. This codes for CASIRRGGAKPGTEAFF.

This sequence joins TRBV19 and TRBJ2-7; TRBD2 might be the D (6 bases). The CDR3 is 14 residues long. Germline loops: CDR1 LNHDA, CDR2 SQIVND (reference sequence). Between the trimmed V and J ends, which lost 4 bases and 2 bases, there was a span of 12 bases. This CDR3 reads CASSRGGGTYEQYF. The CDR3 bases are TGTGCCAGTAGTAGAGGTGGCGGGACCTACGAGCAGTACTTC.

This clone was counted a single time. V usage is TRBV7-9 and J usage is TRBJ2-7; unclear D gene. The CDR3 contains 12 residues. The germline V and J ends were trimmed by 5 bases and 1 base, with 6 bases remaining between them. The germline V gene encodes CDR1 SEHNR and CDR2 FQNEAQ (reference sequence). CDR3 residues: CASSRSSYEQYF. CDR3 sequence (DNA): TGTGCCAGCAGCCGGAGTTCCTACGAGCAGTACTTC.

In this sample, this clone turned up once. V and J are TRBV9 and TRBJ2-5; D remains ambiguous. Germline assignment: CDR1 SGDLS and CDR2 YYNGEE. CDR3 length equals 12 residues. Trimming stripped 3 bases from V and 5 bases from J, with 8 bases between. CDR3 bases: TGTGCCAGCAGCGAGCCTAGGGAGACCCAGTACTTC. Amino acid sequence: CASSEPRETQYF.

The CDR3: CASSLGGGAGRRGEQYF. As DNA, the CDR3 is TGTGCCAGCAGCTTAGGTGGAGGGGCGGGACGACGCGGGGAGCAGTACTTC. The rearrangement links TRBV7-8 to TRBJ2-7; the D gene is possibly TRBD2 (6 bases). Germline V gives CDR1 SGHVS, CDR2 FQNEAQ. This CDR3 has 17 amino acids. Deletions cut 1 base from V and 7 bases from J, with 23 bases between.

The chain has TRBV21-1 and TRBJ2-3; TRBD2, the D gene given by the table, was not confirmed from the DNA. TRBV21-1 has pseudogene status. This CDR3 is 20 amino acids long. CDR3 loop: CASSKMALLTSGSGADTQYF. CDR3 in DNA: TGTGCCAGCAGCAAAATGGCCCTACTCACTAGCGGGAGTGGGGCAGATACGCAGTATTTT.

The chain combines TRBV12-3 or TRBV12-4 with TRBJ1-1, with 9 nucleotides matching TRBD1. The CDR3 is 13 amino acids. After removal of 10 bases from V and 7 bases from J, the junction contained 10 bases not matched to a gene. The CDR3 DNA reads as TGTGCCACCAAGACAGGGGGGGCTAATGAAGCTTTCTTT. This gives the protein CATKTGGANEAFF.

V and J are TRBV6-5 and TRBJ2-2; tentative D call: TRBD2 (5 bases). The CDR3 loop spans 13 amino acids. CDR1 MNHEY and CDR2 SVGAGI come from the germline V gene. V lost 6 bases and J lost 5, with 10 bases in between. CDR3: CASRDSGTGELFF. Here the CDR3 DNA reads TGTGCCAGCAGGGACTCGGGGACCGGGGAGCTGTTTTTT.

This chain connects TRBV20-1 to TRBJ1-5; 7 bases are a match to TRBD1. V was pared by 3 bases and J by 3 bases, with 5 bases of the junction left unmatched. CDR3 size: 14 residues. CDR1 and CDR2 (germline): DFQATT, SNEGSKA (reference sequence). The CDR3 nucleotides are TGCAGTGCTAGTACAGGGGCCTACAATCAGCCCCAGCATTTT. Translating it yields CSASTGAYNQPQHF.

The V call is TRBV2, the J call TRBJ2-5; TRBD2 might be the D (5 bases). Looked up from germline, CDR1 is SNHLY and CDR2 is FYNNEI. Deletions cut 6 bases from V and 4 bases from J, with 6 bases between. The CDR3 totals 11 residues. The CDR3 protein is CASSGGETQYF. The DNA of the CDR3 is TGTGCCAGCAGCGGAGGAGAGACCCAGTACTTC.

This chain joins TRBV4-2 and TRBJ2-6; a weak D match, TRBD1 (5 bases). Trimming removed 0 bases from V and 4 bases from J, with 10 bases in between. Germline V gene sequence: CDR1 LGHNA, CDR2 YNFKEQ. The CDR3 is 16 residues long. CDR3 sequence (DNA): TGTGCCAGCAGCCAAGATGGGGCGGCCGGGGCCAACGTCCTGACTTTC. Protein product: CASSQDGAAGANVLTF.